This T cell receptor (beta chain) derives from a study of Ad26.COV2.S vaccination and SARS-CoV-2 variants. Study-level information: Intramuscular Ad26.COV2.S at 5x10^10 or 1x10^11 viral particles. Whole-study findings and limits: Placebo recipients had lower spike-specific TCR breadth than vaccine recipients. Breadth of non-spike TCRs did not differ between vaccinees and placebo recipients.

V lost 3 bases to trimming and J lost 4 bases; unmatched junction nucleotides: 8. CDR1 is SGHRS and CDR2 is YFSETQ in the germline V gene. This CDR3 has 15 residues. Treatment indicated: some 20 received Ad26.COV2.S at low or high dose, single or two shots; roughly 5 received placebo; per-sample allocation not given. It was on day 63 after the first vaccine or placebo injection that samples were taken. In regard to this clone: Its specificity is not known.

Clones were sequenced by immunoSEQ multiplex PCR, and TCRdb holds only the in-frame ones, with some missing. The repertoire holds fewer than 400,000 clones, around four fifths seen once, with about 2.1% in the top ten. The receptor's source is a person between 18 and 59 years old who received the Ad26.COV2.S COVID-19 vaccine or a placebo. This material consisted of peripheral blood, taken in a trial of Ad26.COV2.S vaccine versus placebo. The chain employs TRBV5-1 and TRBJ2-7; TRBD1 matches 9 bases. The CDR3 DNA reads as TGCGCCAGCAGCTCGAGGGACAGGGCCATTTACGAGCAGTACTTC. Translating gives CASSSRDRAIYEQYF. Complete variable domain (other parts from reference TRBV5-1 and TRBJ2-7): KAGVTQTPRYLIKTRGQQVTLSCSPISGHRSVSWYQQTPGQGLQFLFEYFSETQRNKGNFPGRFSGRQFSNSRSEMNVSTLELGDSALYLCASSSRDRAIYEQYFGPGTRLTVT.